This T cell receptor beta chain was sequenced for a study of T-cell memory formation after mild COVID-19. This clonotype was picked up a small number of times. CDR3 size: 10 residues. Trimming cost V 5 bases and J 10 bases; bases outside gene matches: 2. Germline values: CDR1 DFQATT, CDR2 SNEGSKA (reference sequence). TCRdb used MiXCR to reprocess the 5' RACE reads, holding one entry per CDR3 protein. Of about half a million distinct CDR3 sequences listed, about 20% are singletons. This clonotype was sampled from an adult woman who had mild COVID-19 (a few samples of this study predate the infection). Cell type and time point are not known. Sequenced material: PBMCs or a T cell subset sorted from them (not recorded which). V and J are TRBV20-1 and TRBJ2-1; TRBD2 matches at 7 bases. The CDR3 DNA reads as TGCAGTGCTTCAGCGGGGGAGCAGTTCTTC. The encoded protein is CSASAGEQFF.